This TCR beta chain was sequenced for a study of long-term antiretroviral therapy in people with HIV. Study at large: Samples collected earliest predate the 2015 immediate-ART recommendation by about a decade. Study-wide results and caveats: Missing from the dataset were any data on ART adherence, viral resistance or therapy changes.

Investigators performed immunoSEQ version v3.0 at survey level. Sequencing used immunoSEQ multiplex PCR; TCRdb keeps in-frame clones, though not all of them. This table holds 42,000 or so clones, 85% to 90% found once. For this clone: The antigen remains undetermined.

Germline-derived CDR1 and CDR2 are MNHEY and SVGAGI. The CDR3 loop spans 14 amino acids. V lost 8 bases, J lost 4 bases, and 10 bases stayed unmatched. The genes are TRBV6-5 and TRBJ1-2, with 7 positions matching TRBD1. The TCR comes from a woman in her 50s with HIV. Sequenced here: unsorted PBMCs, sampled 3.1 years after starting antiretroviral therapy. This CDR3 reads CASGALRDSYGYTF. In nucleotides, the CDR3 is TGTGCCAGCGGCGCGCTACGGGACAGCTATGGCTACACCTTC.